This T cell receptor (beta chain) is drawn from a study of blood T cell repertoires in COVID-19. CDR1 and CDR2 (germline): SGHTA, FQGNSA. The CDR3 has 17 amino acids. V was shortened by 4 bases and J by 4 bases, with 19 bases between the two germline ends. Sequencing used immunoSEQ multiplex PCR; TCRdb keeps in-frame clones, though not all of them. The sample consists of about 170,000 clones, approximately 79% of them appearing once. This TCR came from a woman of 80 years or more with acute or convalescent COVID-19. The sequenced sample was peripheral blood. V usage is TRBV7-2 and J usage is TRBJ2-2; D perhaps matches TRBD2 (5 bases). The CDR3 nucleotides are TGTGCCAGCAGCTCCTACCATCGGACTCCGCTCACCGGGGAGCTGTTTTTT. Encoded protein: CASSSYHRTPLTGELFF.